There are a few counts of the clone carrying this T cell receptor beta chain. Patients chosen for sequencing had shown CD8+CD57+ cell expansion by flow cytometry. Severe acquired aplastic anemia was present in all patients. The CDR3 has 15 amino acids. Losses at the gene ends were 5 bases for V and 3 bases for J; bases not matched to a gene: 4. The germline gives CDR1 MNHEY, CDR2 SVGAGI. This specimen comes from a study of CD8+CD57+ T cells in acquired aplastic anemia. TCR beta VDJ combinations and CDR3 sequences were profiled from genomic DNA. MiXCR was run by TCRdb on the reads, yielding one entry per CDR3 protein. The sample consists of about 220,000 distinct CDR3 sequences, around 43% of them appearing once.

This chain links TRBV6-5 with TRBJ2-1, with TRBD1 matching 10 bases. Specimen: sorted CD4+, CD8+, or CD8+CD57+ T cells (not recorded which) from PBMCs. This TCR was sampled from a human donor with aplastic anemia. DNA for the CDR3: TGTGCCAGCAGTCGGGACAGGGGACACTACAATGAGCAGTTCTTC. Protein product: CASSRDRGHYNEQFF.